This T cell receptor (beta chain) was obtained from a study of blood T cell repertoires in COVID-19. Study overall: PBMCs, B-cell-depleted T cells, or T cells provided the cDNA or gDNA that made up the material.

The protocol was immunoSEQ multiplex PCR, while the TCRdb copy is restricted to in-frame clones and leaves out a portion. This table holds about 200,000 clones, roughly 90% found once. V dropped 9 bases and J dropped 0 bases, with 8 bases sitting between them. Germline CDR1 reads SNHLY; CDR2 reads FYNNEI. This CDR3 is built from 12 residues. The source of this sequence is a young man with active or convalescent COVID-19. Sequencing used peripheral blood. J is TRBJ1-2 and V is TRBV2; the D is unclear. For the CDR3, the DNA is TGTGCCAGACATATTCCTAACTATGGCTACACCTTC. It is translated as CARHIPNYGYTF.